This T cell receptor (beta chain) appears in the sequencing data of a study of CD8+CD57+ T cells in acquired aplastic anemia. The patients chosen for sequencing had shown expansion of CD8+CD57+ cells (detected by flow cytometry). Blood sampling was performed on the patients, and none of them had received therapy by then. The study's findings and limits: With respect to CD8+ Simpson's diversity, patients and controls did not differ significantly. Overlapping CD8+ CDR3 repertoires of patients and controls contained twenty-nine shared sequences.

Both TCR beta VDJ combination and CDR3 sequence profiling were carried out. Genomic DNA was the template for this profiling. One entry per CDR3 protein results from TCRdb running MiXCR on the reads. The table lists under 200,000 distinct CDR3 sequences, 40% to 50% of them singletons. This clonotype was found many times. Its specificity is not known. There are 15 residues in the CDR3. Trimming took 1 base from V and 2 from J, leaving 11 bases between them. Germline V gene data show CDR1 as SGHRS and CDR2 as YFSETQ. Sequencing was done on a sample of sorted CD4+, CD8+, or CD8+CD57+ T cells (not recorded which) from PBMCs. This TCR was sampled from a human donor with aplastic anemia. The chain combines TRBV5-1 with TRBJ2-3, with D possibly being TRBD2 (6 bases). CDR3 amino acids: CASSLFGGYTDTQYF. In DNA, the CDR3 is TGCGCCAGCAGCTTGTTCGGGGGATACACAGATACGCAGTATTTT.